This T cell receptor (beta chain) is from a study of CD8+CD57+ T cells in acquired aplastic anemia listed by TCRdb under 2018. Looking at the study overall: On average, sorted CD4+ and CD8+ cells yielded around 3.5 ug of extracted DNA, with a range of roughly 0.17 to 27.4 ug. A CD8+CD57+ expansion meant a frequency higher than the mean frequency seen in healthy subjects. Study-level results and caveats: Fewer than 35 CD8+ CDR3 sequences were found to be shared between patients and controls, but these sequences appeared to be highly expressed in patients and within the immunodominant clones of the patients. Between patients and healthy controls, no significant difference in CD8+ Simpson's diversity was found (P=0.060).

TCR beta VDJ combination and CDR3 sequence profiling used genomic DNA as the template. TCR repertoire sequencing was run on an Illumina HiSeq 2000. In the paper's pipeline: Repertoires were assessed using TRBV/TRBJ rearrangement plots, CDR3 size and DJ length profiles, and Simpson's diversity index. The most abundant DNA sequence in the deep sequencing data was defined as the immunodominant clone. CDR3 amino acid sequences were screened for sharing across subjects and were compared with published repertoires and the VDJdb database. The raw public reads went through TCRdb reprocessing: fastp at Q25, MiXCR clone calling, in-frame beta chains kept. Each CDR3 protein appears once, grouped with its most common genes and DNA. The V and J calls were determined by TCRdb, not by the authors. This sample holds around 130,000 distinct CDR3 sequences; over 55% were observed only once. 25% to 35% of the sample goes to the ten largest clones.

On this clonotype itself: Its binding antigen is unknown. No qualities accompany the bases; no much larger clone lies one base away.

From the cysteine through the phenylalanine, the CDR3 covers 12 amino acids. The DNA shown is the 36-base CDR3, in frame from base 1. V loses 5 bases, J loses 7 bases, and the germline ends lie 11 bases apart. CDR1 and CDR2 are read off the germline V gene as SNHLY and FYNNEI. Expansion of CD8+CD57+ cells had been shown by flow cytometry in the patients chosen for sequencing. Severe acquired aplastic anemia was diagnosed in all patients according to International Study of Aplastic Anemia and Agranulocytosis and Camitta criteria. At the time blood was sampled, none of the patients had received any therapy. TCR repertoires of sorted CD4+ and CD8+ blood T cells from severe aplastic anemia patients and healthy subjects were deep-sequenced in the study. Patients were enrolled in the USA under clinicaltrials.gov protocols 00001620, 01623167, 00001397, 00071045, 00081523 and 00961064. Ficoll-Paque density gradient centrifugation was used to isolate peripheral blood mononuclear cells. Before DNA extraction, CD4+ and CD8+ T cells were sorted by FACS or by magnetic beads.

The TCR was taken from a human donor with aplastic anemia. Sequenced material: sorted CD4+, CD8+, or CD8+CD57+ T cells (not recorded which) from PBMCs. Recombination connected TRBV2 to TRBJ2-5; matching of 5 bases hints at TRBD2 as the D gene. The CDR3 sequence is CASSPTTGTQYF. The nucleotides read TGTGCCAGCAGTCCGACTACGGGGACCCAGTACTTC. The variable domain in full, with residues beyond the CDR3 obtained from the reference TRBV2 and TRBJ2-5 genes, is EPEVTQTPSHQVTQMGQEVILRCVPISNHLYFYWYRQILGQKVEFLVSFYNNEISEKSEIFDDQFSVERPDGSNFTLKIRSTKLEDSAMYFCASSPTTGTQYFGPGTRLLVL.